A selection of T cell receptor beta chains follows, all from one sample in a study of T cells after yellow fever vaccination. TCRdb reprocessed the 5' RACE reads via MiXCR and lists one record per CDR3 protein. The table records about 310,000 distinct CDR3 sequences, less than 4.5% of them present only once. Sequencing was performed on PBMCs, taken on the day of the yellow fever booster vaccination. The receptors here all came from a man younger than 30 who received the YFV17D yellow fever vaccine. Each CDR3 is given with its conserved first and last residue. The order of the fields is clone size, D gene, V gene, J gene, CDR3 protein, CDR3 DNA. A D gene is named only where the DNA matches it firmly. Size is stated for part of the rows, as once, few or many counts, or as a class when the clone is expanded.

clone size: few
D gene: NA
V gene: TRBV5-1
J gene: TRBJ2-3
CDR3 protein: CASGHRDLGTDTQYF
CDR3 DNA: TGCGCCAGCGGACACAGGGACCTGGGGACAGATACGCAGTATTTT

clone size: NA
D gene: NA
V gene: TRBV6-2/TRBV6-3
J gene: TRBJ1-5
CDR3 protein: CASSYATGYSNQPQHF
CDR3 DNA: TGTGCCAGCAGTTACGCGACAGGCTATAGCAATCAGCCCCAGCATTTT

clone size: many
D gene: TRBD1
V gene: TRBV12-3/TRBV12-4
J gene: TRBJ2-2
CDR3 protein: CASSFQGAAGELFF
CDR3 DNA: TGTGCCAGCAGTTTCCAGGGGGCGGCCGGGGAGCTGTTTTTT

clone size: NA
D gene: NA
V gene: TRBV6-2/TRBV6-3
J gene: TRBJ1-1
CDR3 protein: CASTLGGRGSTEAFF
CDR3 DNA: TGTGCCAGCACCCTCGGAGGGCGGGGGTCCACTGAAGCTTTCTTT

clone size: many
D gene: NA
V gene: TRBV15
J gene: TRBJ1-5
CDR3 protein: CATSSGLWQIYQPQHF
CDR3 DNA: TGTGCCACCAGCAGTGGCCTCTGGCAGATCTATCAGCCCCAGCATTTT

clone size: NA
D gene: NA
V gene: TRBV7-9
J gene: TRBJ1-2
CDR3 protein: CASAGTEGGYTF
CDR3 DNA: TGTGCCAGCGCTGGGACCGAAGGTGGCTACACCTTC

clone size: few
D gene: NA
V gene: TRBV7-3
J gene: TRBJ2-3
CDR3 protein: CASSLTFGADTQYF
CDR3 DNA: TGTGCCAGCAGCTTAACATTTGGGGCTGATACGCAGTATTTT

clone size: many
D gene: TRBD2
V gene: TRBV7-9
J gene: TRBJ2-1
CDR3 protein: CASIGGASLEQFF
CDR3 DNA: TGTGCCAGCATCGGGGGGGCATCGTTGGAGCAGTTCTTC

clone size: many
D gene: TRBD2
V gene: TRBV6-5
J gene: TRBJ2-3
CDR3 protein: CASSLFSSGGPSSTDTQYF
CDR3 DNA: TGTGCCAGCAGCCTATTTTCTAGCGGGGGACCGTCTAGCACAGATACGCAGTATTTT

clone size: many
D gene: NA
V gene: TRBV20-1
J gene: TRBJ1-5
CDR3 protein: CSATGSGNQPQHF
CDR3 DNA: TGCAGTGCTACTGGGAGTGGTAATCAGCCCCAGCATTTT

clone size: NA
D gene: NA
V gene: TRBV4-2
J gene: TRBJ2-5
CDR3 protein: CASSRKTGQETQYF
CDR3 DNA: TGTGCCAGCAGCCGGAAGACAGGACAAGAGACCCAGTACTTC

clone size: few
D gene: TRBD2
V gene: TRBV9
J gene: TRBJ2-5
CDR3 protein: CASQRGGQETQYF
CDR3 DNA: TGTGCCAGCCAGCGGGGTGGACAAGAGACCCAGTACTTC

clone size: NA
D gene: NA
V gene: TRBV5-6
J gene: TRBJ2-3
CDR3 protein: CASSSLMSATDTQYF
CDR3 DNA: TGTGCCAGCAGCTCCTTGATGTCCGCAACAGATACGCAGTATTTT

clone size: many
D gene: NA
V gene: TRBV10-3
J gene: TRBJ1-1
CDR3 protein: CAISVRGGGASTEAFF
CDR3 DNA: TGTGCCATCAGTGTTCGGGGAGGGGGGGCGAGCACTGAAGCTTTCTTT

clone size: many
D gene: TRBD2
V gene: TRBV14
J gene: TRBJ2-3
CDR3 protein: CASSLTRPLLAGAVFATDTQYF
CDR3 DNA: TGTGCCAGCAGCCTGACTCGCCCTCTTCTAGCGGGGGCGGTCTTTGCCACAGATACGCAGTATTTT

clone size: many
D gene: NA
V gene: TRBV12-3/TRBV12-4
J gene: TRBJ2-2
CDR3 protein: CASSLWRGGNTGELFF
CDR3 DNA: TGTGCCAGCAGTTTATGGCGCGGTGGGAACACCGGGGAGCTGTTTTTT

clone size: few
D gene: TRBD1
V gene: TRBV12-3/TRBV12-4
J gene: TRBJ2-1
CDR3 protein: CASGTGEFHEQFF
CDR3 DNA: TGTGCCAGCGGTACAGGGGAATTTCATGAGCAGTTCTTC

clone size: many
D gene: TRBD2
V gene: TRBV7-9
J gene: TRBJ2-7
CDR3 protein: CASSLAGGEREQYF
CDR3 DNA: TGTGCCAGCAGCTTGGCCGGGGGGGAGCGCGAGCAGTACTTC

clone size: many
D gene: TRBD2
V gene: TRBV28
J gene: TRBJ2-5
CDR3 protein: CASSFGGAEAKTQYF
CDR3 DNA: TGTGCCAGCAGTTTCGGGGGGGCTGAGGCAAAGACCCAGTACTTC

clone size: many
D gene: NA
V gene: TRBV7-2
J gene: TRBJ2-5
CDR3 protein: CASSLFRQETQYF
CDR3 DNA: TGTGCCAGCAGCTTGTTCAGACAAGAGACCCAGTACTTC

clone size: many
D gene: NA
V gene: TRBV28
J gene: TRBJ2-5
CDR3 protein: CASRPPGEYQETQYF
CDR3 DNA: TGTGCCAGCAGACCCCCTGGAGAGTACCAAGAGACCCAGTACTTC

clone size: many
D gene: TRBD2
V gene: TRBV6-5
J gene: TRBJ2-2
CDR3 protein: CASSYSFPSGGDGELFF
CDR3 DNA: TGTGCCAGCAGTTACTCTTTTCCTAGCGGGGGTGACGGGGAGCTGTTTTTT

clone size: NA
D gene: TRBD1
V gene: TRBV5-1
J gene: TRBJ2-7
CDR3 protein: CASSLGQGREQYF
CDR3 DNA: TGCGCCAGCAGCTTGGGACAGGGTCGGGAGCAGTACTTC

clone size: few
D gene: TRBD2
V gene: TRBV6-5
J gene: TRBJ2-3
CDR3 protein: CASSYTTSGRTDTQYF
CDR3 DNA: TGTGCCAGCAGTTACACGACTAGCGGCCGCACAGATACGCAGTATTTT

clone size: few
D gene: NA
V gene: TRBV6-2/TRBV6-3
J gene: TRBJ1-1
CDR3 protein: CASSYHGRGGMNTEAFF
CDR3 DNA: TGTGCCAGCAGTTATCATGGACGTGGCGGGATGAACACTGAAGCTTTCTTT

clone size: many
D gene: NA
V gene: TRBV4-3
J gene: TRBJ1-1
CDR3 protein: CASSQAAPLRVANTEAFF
CDR3 DNA: TGCGCCAGCAGCCAAGCAGCGCCTCTGAGGGTTGCGAACACTGAAGCTTTCTTT

clone size: NA
D gene: TRBD1
V gene: TRBV5-1
J gene: TRBJ1-2
CDR3 protein: CASSLEAGGGYTF
CDR3 DNA: TGCGCCAGCAGCTTGGAGGCAGGGGGAGGCTACACCTTC

clone size: NA
D gene: TRBD1
V gene: TRBV18
J gene: TRBJ2-1
CDR3 protein: CASSRETGVSLNEQFF
CDR3 DNA: TGTGCCAGCTCACGGGAAACAGGGGTTTCCCTCAATGAGCAGTTCTTC

clone size: few
D gene: NA
V gene: TRBV4-3
J gene: TRBJ2-7
CDR3 protein: CASSQLATSSYEQYF
CDR3 DNA: TGCGCCAGCAGCCAGCTAGCTACGAGCTCCTACGAGCAGTACTTC

clone size: NA
D gene: TRBD2
V gene: TRBV4-3
J gene: TRBJ2-7
CDR3 protein: CASSRWTSGAHEQYF
CDR3 DNA: TGCGCCAGCAGCCGCTGGACTAGCGGGGCCCACGAGCAGTACTTC

clone size: many
D gene: NA
V gene: TRBV9
J gene: TRBJ1-1
CDR3 protein: CASSVNPGEAFF
CDR3 DNA: TGTGCCAGCAGCGTAAACCCCGGTGAAGCTTTCTTT

clone size: many
D gene: NA
V gene: TRBV16
J gene: TRBJ2-7
CDR3 protein: CASSQGQGEQYF
CDR3 DNA: TGTGCCAGCAGCCAGGGCCAGGGCGAGCAGTACTTC

clone size: many
D gene: NA
V gene: TRBV4-1
J gene: TRBJ1-1
CDR3 protein: CASSRRDNEDTEAFF
CDR3 DNA: TGCGCCAGCAGCCGGAGGGACAATGAGGACACTGAAGCTTTCTTT

clone size: many
D gene: NA
V gene: TRBV5-1
J gene: TRBJ2-7
CDR3 protein: CASSQGTVDYEQYF
CDR3 DNA: TGCGCCAGCAGCCAAGGGACGGTAGACTACGAGCAGTACTTC

clone size: many
D gene: NA
V gene: TRBV19
J gene: TRBJ1-1
CDR3 protein: CASSISGNTEAFF
CDR3 DNA: TGTGCCAGCAGCATCAGTGGGAACACTGAAGCTTTCTTT

clone size: NA
D gene: TRBD2
V gene: TRBV7-2
J gene: TRBJ2-1
CDR3 protein: CASSLAPSGGGNEQFF
CDR3 DNA: TGTGCCAGCAGCTTAGCCCCCAGCGGGGGAGGGAATGAGCAGTTCTTC

clone size: few
D gene: TRBD1
V gene: TRBV15
J gene: TRBJ1-3
CDR3 protein: CATSRDAWGGGNGNTIYF
CDR3 DNA: TGTGCCACCAGCAGAGACGCCTGGGGAGGGGGCAATGGAAACACCATATATTTT

clone size: few
D gene: NA
V gene: TRBV28
J gene: TRBJ2-7
CDR3 protein: CASTLRSPYEQYF
CDR3 DNA: TGTGCCAGCACTCTGAGGTCGCCTTACGAGCAGTACTTC

clone size: few
D gene: TRBD1
V gene: TRBV5-4
J gene: TRBJ1-6
CDR3 protein: CASSYSTGDSPLHF
CDR3 DNA: TGTGCCAGCAGCTATTCAACAGGGGATTCACCCCTCCACTTT

clone size: NA
D gene: NA
V gene: TRBV3-1
J gene: TRBJ1-1
CDR3 protein: CASSQAPNTEAFF
CDR3 DNA: TGTGCCAGCAGCCAAGCCCCGAACACTGAAGCTTTCTTT

clone size: many
D gene: NA
V gene: TRBV9
J gene: TRBJ2-7
CDR3 protein: CASSRYEQYF
CDR3 DNA: TGTGCCAGCAGCCGCTACGAGCAGTACTTC

clone size: few
D gene: NA
V gene: TRBV7-2
J gene: TRBJ1-6
CDR3 protein: CASSLLDSRLNSPLHF
CDR3 DNA: TGTGCCAGCAGCCTCTTAGACAGTAGATTGAATTCACCCCTCCACTTT

clone size: many
D gene: NA
V gene: TRBV5-1
J gene: TRBJ2-5
CDR3 protein: CASSWSRETQYF
CDR3 DNA: TGCGCCAGCAGCTGGAGCAGGGAGACCCAGTACTTC

clone size: many
D gene: NA
V gene: TRBV5-1
J gene: TRBJ1-4
CDR3 protein: CASSPAGEGREKLFF
CDR3 DNA: TGCGCCAGCAGCCCGGCCGGGGAAGGAAGAGAAAAACTGTTTTTT

clone size: many
D gene: NA
V gene: TRBV15
J gene: TRBJ2-5
CDR3 protein: CATSRDQETQYF
CDR3 DNA: TGTGCCACCAGCAGAGATCAGGAGACCCAGTACTTC

clone size: many
D gene: NA
V gene: TRBV20-1
J gene: TRBJ2-5
CDR3 protein: CSASGGPESKTQYF
CDR3 DNA: TGCAGTGCTAGTGGCGGACCCGAGTCGAAGACCCAGTACTTC

clone size: NA
D gene: NA
V gene: TRBV20-1
J gene: TRBJ1-1
CDR3 protein: CSASRVNTEAFF
CDR3 DNA: TGCAGTGCTAGTAGAGTGAACACTGAAGCTTTCTTT

clone size: many
D gene: NA
V gene: TRBV5-1
J gene: TRBJ1-2
CDR3 protein: CASSLAKQGSRNYGYTF
CDR3 DNA: TGCGCCAGCAGCTTGGCCAAGCAGGGGTCCAGAAACTATGGCTACACCTTC

clone size: many
D gene: NA
V gene: TRBV5-1
J gene: TRBJ2-7
CDR3 protein: CASSPRVGNEQYF
CDR3 DNA: TGCGCCAGCAGCCCCAGGGTTGGGAACGAGCAGTACTTC